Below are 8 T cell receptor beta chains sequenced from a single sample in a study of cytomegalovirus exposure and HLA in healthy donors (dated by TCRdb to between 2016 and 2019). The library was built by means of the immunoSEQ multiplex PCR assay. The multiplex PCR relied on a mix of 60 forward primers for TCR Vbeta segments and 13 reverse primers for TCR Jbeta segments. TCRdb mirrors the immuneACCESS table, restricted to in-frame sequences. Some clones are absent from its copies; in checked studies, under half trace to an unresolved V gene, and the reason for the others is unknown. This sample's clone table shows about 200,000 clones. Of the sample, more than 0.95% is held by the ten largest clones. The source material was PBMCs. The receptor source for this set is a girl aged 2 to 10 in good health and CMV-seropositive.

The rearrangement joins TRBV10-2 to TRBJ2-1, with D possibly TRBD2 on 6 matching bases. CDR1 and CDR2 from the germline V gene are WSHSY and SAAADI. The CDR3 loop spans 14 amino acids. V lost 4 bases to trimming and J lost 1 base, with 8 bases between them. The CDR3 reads CASSGGTSYNEQFF. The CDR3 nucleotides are TGCGCCAGCAGTGGGGGGACTTCCTACAATGAGCAGTTCTTC.

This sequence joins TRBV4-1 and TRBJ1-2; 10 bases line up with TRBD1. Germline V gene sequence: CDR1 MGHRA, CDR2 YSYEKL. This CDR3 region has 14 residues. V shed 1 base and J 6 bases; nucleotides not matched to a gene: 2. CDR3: CASSQVGTGDGYTF. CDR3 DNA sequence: TGCGCCAGCAGCCAAGTAGGGACAGGGGATGGCTACACCTTC.

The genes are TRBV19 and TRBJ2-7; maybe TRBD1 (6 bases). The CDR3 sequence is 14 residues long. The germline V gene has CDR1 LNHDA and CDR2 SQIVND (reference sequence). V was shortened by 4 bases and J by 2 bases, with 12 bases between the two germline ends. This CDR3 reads CASSTTGGPYEQYF. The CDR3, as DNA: TGTGCCAGTAGTACGACAGGAGGACCCTACGAGCAGTACTTC.

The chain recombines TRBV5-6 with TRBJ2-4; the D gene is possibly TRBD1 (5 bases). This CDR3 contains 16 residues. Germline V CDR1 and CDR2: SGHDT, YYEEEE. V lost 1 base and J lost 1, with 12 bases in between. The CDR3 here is CASSLLQDEAKNIQYF. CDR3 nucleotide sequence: TGTGCCAGCAGCTTGTTACAGGACGAGGCCAAAAACATTCAGTACTTC. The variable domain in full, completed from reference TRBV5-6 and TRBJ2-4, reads DAGVTQSPTHLIKTRGQQVTLRCSPKSGHDTVSWYQQALGQGPQFIFQYYEEEERQRGNFPDRFSGHQFPNYSSELNVNALLLGDSALYLCASSLLQDEAKNIQYFGAGTRLSVL.

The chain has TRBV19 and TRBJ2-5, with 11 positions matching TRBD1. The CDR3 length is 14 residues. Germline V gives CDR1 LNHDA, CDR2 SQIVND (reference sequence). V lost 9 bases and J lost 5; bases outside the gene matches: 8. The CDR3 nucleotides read TGTGCCAGCAGTCCGGGACAGGGGGTGGAGACCCAGTACTTC. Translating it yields CASSPGQGVETQYF.

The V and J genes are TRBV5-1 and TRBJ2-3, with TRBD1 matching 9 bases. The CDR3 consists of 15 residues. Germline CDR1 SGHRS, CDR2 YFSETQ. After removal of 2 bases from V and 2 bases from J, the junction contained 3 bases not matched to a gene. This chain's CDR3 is CASSLQGADTDTQYF. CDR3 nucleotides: TGCGCCAGCAGCTTACAGGGGGCTGACACAGATACGCAGTATTTT.

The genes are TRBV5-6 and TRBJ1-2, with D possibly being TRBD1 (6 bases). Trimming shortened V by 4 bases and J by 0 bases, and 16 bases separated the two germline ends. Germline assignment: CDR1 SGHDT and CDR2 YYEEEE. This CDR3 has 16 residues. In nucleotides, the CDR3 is TGTGCCAGCAGCATTGGACAGACCTATCCTAACTATGGCTACACCTTC. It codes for CASSIGQTYPNYGYTF.

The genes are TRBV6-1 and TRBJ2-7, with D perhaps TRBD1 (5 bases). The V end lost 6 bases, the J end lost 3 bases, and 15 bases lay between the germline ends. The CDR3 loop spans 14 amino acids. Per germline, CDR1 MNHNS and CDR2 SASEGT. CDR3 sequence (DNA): TGTGCCAGCAGAGGGGATACTATTTACTACGAGCAGTACTTC. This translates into CASRGDTIYYEQYF.